Listed here are 32 T cell receptor beta chains from one sample, sequenced in a study of blood T cell repertoires in COVID-19. Clones were sequenced by immunoSEQ multiplex PCR, and TCRdb holds only the in-frame ones, with some missing. The repertoire holds approximately 67,000 clones, with 70% to 85% as singletons. Sequencing used peripheral blood. Every receptor here comes from a man aged 55 to 70 with acute or convalescent COVID-19.

This chain joins TRBV29-1 and TRBJ2-3; no clear D gene. Trimming took 2 bases from V and 4 from J, leaving 13 bases between them. The CDR3 is 14 amino acids. From germline, CDR1 is SQVTM and CDR2 ANQGSEA. The CDR3 DNA is TGCAGCGTTGAACAGTCTTGGAGTGCAGATACGCAGTATTTT. This gives the protein CSVEQSWSADTQYF.

This rearrangement joins TRBV5-6 to TRBJ1-3; 9 bases are a match to TRBD1. This CDR3 spans 16 amino acids. Germline V CDR1 and CDR2: SGHDT, YYEEEE. The J segment lost 2 bases and the V segment lost 3 bases, leaving 6 bases of the junction unmatched. CDR3: CASSSTGGFAGNTIYF. CDR3 sequence (DNA): TGTGCCAGCAGCTCAACAGGGGGCTTCGCTGGAAACACCATATATTTT.

The V and J genes are TRBV5-1 and TRBJ2-1; no clear D gene. The CDR3 covers 13 residues. Germline V gene lookup returns CDR1 SGHRS and CDR2 YFSETQ. Trimming stripped 3 bases from V and 7 bases from J, with 11 bases between. The CDR3 nucleotides are TGCGCCAGCAGCTCACCGACTGTAAATGAGCAGTTCTTC. It specifies CASSSPTVNEQFF.

This chain joins TRBV10-1 and TRBJ1-5; D not resolved. CDR3 length: 13 amino acids. V was trimmed by 4 bases and J by 2 bases, leaving 6 bases between them. The V gene's germline CDR1 is WNHNN and CDR2 SYGVQD (reference sequence). The CDR3: CASSGGGNQPQHF. The CDR3 DNA reads as TGCGCCAGCAGTGGCGGAGGCAATCAGCCCCAGCATTTT.

The chain couples TRBV3-1 (or the pseudogene TRBV3-2) to TRBJ2-5; TRBD2 matches 11 bases. In germline, CDR1 is LGHDT, CDR2 YNNKEL (reference sequence). The J segment lost 9 bases and the V segment lost 5 bases, leaving 5 bases of the junction unmatched. This CDR3 has 13 amino acids. The CDR3 DNA follows: TGTGCCAGCAGCGCGACTAGCGGGGTATCCCAGTACTTC. Amino acid sequence: CASSATSGVSQYF.

The chain recombines TRBV29-1 with TRBJ1-2; D is unclear. The ends were cut back, 0 bases at V and 4 bases at J, with 12 bases in the middle. Germline CDR1 reads SQVTM; CDR2 reads ANQGSEA. The CDR3 has 14 amino acids. The CDR3 DNA follows: TGCAGCGTTGAAGAGGTTGCGGCCCGCTATGGCTACACCTTC. Its translation is CSVEEVAARYGYTF.

This clone was found many times. The rearrangement links TRBV4-2 to TRBJ2-3; D not resolved. Trimming cost V 0 bases and J 7 bases, with 8 bases left between them. CDR3 length: 13 amino acids. Germline lookup yields CDR1 LGHNA and CDR2 YNFKEQ. The CDR3 here is CASSQDGEHTQYF. DNA for the CDR3: TGTGCCAGCAGCCAAGATGGTGAGCATACGCAGTATTTT.

The rearrangement uses TRBV5-1 and TRBJ2-3; the match to TRBD2 covers 8 bases. Germline V gene sequence: CDR1 SGHRS, CDR2 YFSETQ. CDR3 length: 14 amino acids. With V trimmed by 4 bases and J by 5 bases, 6 bases remained unmatched. CDR3 loop: CASSPGGREDTQYF. The DNA for the CDR3 is TGCGCCAGCAGCCCGGGGGGGCGAGAAGATACGCAGTATTTT.

The chain uses TRBV2 and TRBJ2-2; 9 bases are shared with TRBD2. The CDR3 covers 15 residues. Unmatched junction bases numbered 9, after V lost 7 bases and J lost 6 bases. The germline V gene encodes CDR1 SNHLY and CDR2 FYNNEI. CDR3 DNA: TGTGCCAGCACCGCGGGGCGGGGGGGCCCCGGGGAGCTGTTTTTT. The encoded protein is CASTAGRGGPGELFF.

The chain uses TRBV30 and TRBJ1-6; D ambiguous. Germline V CDR1 and CDR2: GTSNPN, SVGIG (reference sequence). CDR3 size: 12 residues. Trimming left V 5 bases short and J 11 bases short, with 13 bases between. CDR3 region: CAWDTGRAPLHF. The CDR3 DNA is TGTGCCTGGGACACCGGTCGGGCACCCCTCCACTTT.

V is TRBV14 and J is TRBJ2-5; no clear D. This CDR3 spans 13 amino acids. Germline CDR1 SGHDN, CDR2 FVKESK. Trimming stripped 4 bases from V and 5 bases from J, with 11 bases between. Here the CDR3 reads CASSRTNLETQYF. The CDR3 DNA sequence: TGTGCCAGCAGCCGCACTAACCTGGAGACCCAGTACTTC.

The chain couples TRBV6-5 to TRBJ1-5, with D tentatively TRBD1 (5 bases). The CDR3 is 11 amino acids. Trimming stripped 8 bases from V and 5 bases from J, with 7 bases between. The V gene's germline CDR1 is MNHEY and CDR2 SVGAGI. CDR3 amino acids: CASGGYQPQHF. The CDR3 coding sequence is TGTGCCAGCGGGGGGTATCAGCCCCAGCATTTT.

The chain combines TRBV6-5 with TRBJ2-7; D not certain. This CDR3 is built from 11 residues. Trimming removed 7 bases from V and 2 bases from J, with 6 bases in between. Germline V CDR1 and CDR2: MNHEY, SVGAGI. The CDR3 bases are TGTGCCAGCATGTCGGCCTACGAGCAGTACGTC. Its translation is CASMSAYEQYV.

V gene TRBV5-4 combines with J gene TRBJ1-1, with 7 bases that match TRBD1. The CDR3 covers 14 residues. V shed 4 bases and J 2 bases; nucleotides not matched to a gene: 5. Germline V gives CDR1 SGHNT, CDR2 YYREEE (reference sequence). CDR3 protein: CASSVRDSNTEAFF. The CDR3 nucleotides read TGTGCCAGCAGCGTCCGGGACAGTAACACTGAAGCTTTCTTT.

The rearrangement joins TRBV19 to TRBJ1-4; tentative D call: TRBD1 (6 bases). The CDR3 contains 16 residues. Germline CDR1 and CDR2: LNHDA and SQIVND (reference sequence). V gave up 9 bases and J gave up 5 bases, with 22 bases separating them. The CDR3 DNA sequence: TGTGCCAGCACCGGGGGGGGCTCAAAGGGAAATGAAAAACTGTTTTTT. This encodes CASTGGGSKGNEKLFF.

This chain joins TRBV7-2 and TRBJ2-5; D is unclear. The CDR3 totals 15 residues. Trimming cost V 7 bases and J 2 bases, with 17 bases left between them. Germline CDR1 is SGHTA and CDR2 is FQGNSA. For the CDR3, the DNA is TGTGCCAGCACGCGAACGGCCGCGGCGCAAGAGACCCAGTACTTC. Protein: CASTRTAAAQETQYF.

This chain joins TRBV30 and TRBJ1-2; no clear D. Per the germline V gene, CDR1 is GTSNPN and CDR2 is SVGIG (reference sequence). V was shortened by 3 bases and J by 7 bases, with 15 bases between the two germline ends. CDR3 size: 13 residues. The CDR3 sequence: CAWSPDKVGGYTF. Written as DNA, the CDR3 is TGTGCCTGGAGCCCCGACAAAGTAGGTGGCTACACCTTC.

The chain couples TRBV5-8 to TRBJ2-4; D remains ambiguous. CDR3 length: 12 amino acids. The germline V gene has CDR1 SGHTS and CDR2 YDEGEE. V was shortened by 4 bases and J by 7 bases, with 9 bases between the two germline ends. The CDR3 is CASSPRRNIQYF. DNA for the CDR3: TGTGCCAGCAGCCCCCGGCGGAACATTCAGTACTTC. The whole variable domain, filled in from reference TRBV5-8 and TRBJ2-4, reads EAGVTQSPTHLIKTRGQQATLRCSPISGHTSVYWYQQALGLGLQFLLWYDEGEERNRGNFPPRFSGRQFPNYSSELNVNALELEDSALYLCASSPRRNIQYFGAGTRLSVL.

The V and J genes are TRBV9 and TRBJ2-1; 9 bases align to TRBD2. V was pared by 0 bases and J by 6 bases, with 10 bases of the junction left unmatched. The germline V gene encodes CDR1 SGDLS and CDR2 YYNGEE. CDR3 length: 17 residues. The CDR3 loop reads CASSVDPPSGTANEQFF. In DNA form, the CDR3 reads TGTGCCAGCAGCGTAGATCCCCCTAGCGGGACCGCCAATGAGCAGTTCTTC.

The chain uses TRBV7-6 and TRBJ2-7; 10 positions match TRBD2. With 0 bases clipped from V and 3 bases from J, the junction kept 2 bases outside the gene matches. The CDR3 contains 15 residues. Germline-derived CDR1 and CDR2 are SGHVS and FNYEAQ. The CDR3 sequence is CASSLATSGDYEQYF. DNA for the CDR3: TGTGCCAGCAGCTTAGCTACTAGCGGGGACTACGAGCAGTACTTC.

This rearrangement joins TRBV10-3 to TRBJ1-1; D possibly corresponds to TRBD1 (5 bases). The germline CDR1 and CDR2 sequences are ENHRY and SYGVKD. V lost 8 bases and J 6 bases, leaving 10 bases between the germline ends. This CDR3 spans 11 amino acids. The CDR3 nucleotides read TGTGCCATCTCAAGGGGTCCTGAAGCTTTCTTT. This sequence encodes CAISRGPEAFF.

In its sample, this clone was seen a few times. The chain recombines TRBV6-5 with TRBJ2-3, with no clear D. This CDR3 has 13 residues. The germline V gene has CDR1 MNHEY and CDR2 SVGAGI. Between the trimmed V and J ends, which lost 4 bases and 0 bases, there was a span of 5 bases. The CDR3 DNA reads TGTGCCAGCAGTTGGAGTAGCACAGATACGCAGTATTTT. It specifies CASSWSSTDTQYF.

The chain links TRBV10-3 to TRBJ2-1, with D possibly TRBD2 on 6 matching bases. The V gene lost 0 bases and the J gene lost 7 bases, with 7 bases spanning the gap. In germline, CDR1 is ENHRY, CDR2 SYGVKD. This CDR3 spans 13 amino acids. This CDR3 is CAISESEGNEQFF. In DNA, the CDR3 is TGTGCCATCAGTGAGTCGGAGGGTAATGAGCAGTTCTTC.

CDR3 sequence (DNA): TGCAGTGCTAGTCCTACCGGGAATGAGCAGTTCTTC. Its protein is CSASPTGNEQFF. This chain uses TRBV20-1 with TRBJ2-1; D call uncertain. CDR3 length: 12 residues. In germline, CDR1 is DFQATT, CDR2 SNEGSKA (reference sequence). V lost 3 bases and J 7 bases, leaving 10 bases between the germline ends.

The count of this clone is one. V is TRBV6-6 and J is TRBJ2-7; unclear D gene. The CDR3 extends over 15 amino acids. Trimming shortened V by 6 bases and J by 0 bases, and 15 bases separated the two germline ends. Per germline, CDR1 MNHNY and CDR2 SVGAGI (reference sequence). This chain's CDR3 is CASRSPGQVSYEQYF. In DNA form, the CDR3 reads TGTGCCAGCAGATCCCCAGGCCAGGTCTCCTACGAGCAGTACTTC.

This clone was recorded only once. This chain connects TRBV6-4 to TRBJ1-2; D is perhaps TRBD1 (6 bases). The CDR3 covers 14 residues. The germline V and J ends were trimmed by 7 bases and 8 bases, with 20 bases remaining between them. The germline V gene has CDR1 MRHNA and CDR2 SNTAGT. Written as DNA, the CDR3 is TGTGCCAGCACCCCGGACAGACGATCGGGCGGCTACACCTTC. Translating gives CASTPDRRSGGYTF.

This clone has a single count. V and J are TRBV6-2 or TRBV6-3 and TRBJ1-1; 8 nucleotides line up with TRBD1. Germline CDR1 and CDR2: MNHEY and SVGEGT. CDR3 length equals 14 residues. The trim removed 5 bases at V and 5 bases at J, leaving 7 bases unmatched. The CDR3 here is CASSRQGSGTEAFF. The CDR3 nucleotides read TGTGCCAGCAGTCGACAGGGGTCGGGTACTGAAGCTTTCTTT.

In DNA, the CDR3 is TGTGCCAGCAGTTTAGGGAGAAATACGCAGTATTTT. It codes for CASSLGRNTQYF. The chain employs TRBV12-3 or TRBV12-4 and TRBJ2-3, with no clear D. The length of the CDR3 is 12 residues. V shed 1 base and J shed 7 bases, with 6 bases lying between them.

V and J are TRBV30 and TRBJ2-1; perhaps TRBD2 as D (6 bases). The CDR3 spans 13 residues. With 2 bases removed from V and 8 bases from J, the gap between germline ends came to 13 bases. Per germline, CDR1 GTSNPN and CDR2 SVGIG (reference sequence). CDR3: CAWSPLTRYEQFF. In DNA form, the CDR3 reads TGTGCCTGGAGTCCGCTGACTAGATATGAGCAGTTCTTC.

This clone has at least ten counts. The rearrangement links TRBV15 to TRBJ2-2; tentative D call: TRBD1 (6 bases). In germline, CDR1 is LNHNV, CDR2 YYDKDF (reference sequence). V lost 6 bases to trimming and J lost 4 bases, with 15 bases between them. The CDR3 runs to 15 residues. The CDR3 here is CATRTGPRGTGELFF. Here the CDR3 DNA reads TGTGCCACCAGGACAGGACCTCGGGGCACCGGGGAGCTGTTTTTT.

At least ten counts were recorded for this clone. The genes are TRBV27 and TRBJ2-7; 14 nucleotides line up with TRBD2. Germline V gene sequence: CDR1 MNHEY, CDR2 SMNVEV (reference sequence). This CDR3 has 16 residues. J lost 2 bases, V lost 7 bases, and 7 bases had no gene match. The CDR3 nucleotides read TGTGCCAGCACCCGGACTAGCGGGGGGCTCGCCTACGAGCAGTACTTC. Translated, it gives CASTRTSGGLAYEQYF.

The chain combines TRBV6-4 with TRBJ1-1; D not certain. Germline CDR1 and CDR2: MRHNA and SNTAGT. The CDR3 runs to 13 residues. The germline V and J ends were trimmed by 3 bases and 1 base, with 6 bases remaining between them. The CDR3 sequence: CASSEEGNTEAFF. The CDR3 bases are TGTGCCAGCAGTGAGGAGGGGAACACTGAAGCTTTCTTT.